These T cell receptor beta chains were read from a single sample in a study of T cells in Graves' hyperthyroidism and ophthalmopathy. TCRdb independently ran MiXCR on the multiplex PCR reads; one entry per CDR3 protein. The sample comprises 620,000 or so distinct CDR3 sequences, roughly 15% of which are singletons, and about 12% rests with the top ten. Source material: blood. The source is a woman between 50 and 59 years old with Graves' ophthalmopathy. The CDR3 runs from the conserved cysteine through the conserved F or W. The D gene is left open where the match is weak. The size entry is marked missing in some rows and otherwise reads once, few, many or a size class.

j_call: TRBJ2-7
clone_size: many
v_call: TRBV4-3
d_call: TRBD1
cdr3_length: 14
cdr3_aa: CASSQTGVGYEQYF
cdr3_nt: TGCGCCAGCAGCCAAACAGGGGTTGGGTACGAGCAGTACTTC

j_call: TRBJ1-5
clone_size: many
v_call: TRBV3-1
d_call: -
cdr3_length: 15
cdr3_aa: CASSQEQGRNQPQHF
cdr3_nt: TGTGCCAGCAGCCAAGAACAGGGTCGCAATCAGCCCCAGCATTTT

j_call: TRBJ2-3
clone_size: many
v_call: TRBV7-3
d_call: TRBD2
cdr3_length: 16
cdr3_aa: CASSSGQAGVADTQYF
cdr3_nt: TGTGCCAGCAGCTCAGGACAAGCGGGAGTGGCAGATACGCAGTATTTT

j_call: TRBJ1-5
clone_size: many
v_call: TRBV12-3/TRBV12-4
d_call: TRBD1
cdr3_length: 15
cdr3_aa: CASSLAGGFDQPQHF
cdr3_nt: TGTGCCAGCAGTTTAGCAGGGGGCTTCGATCAGCCCCAGCATTTT

j_call: TRBJ2-7
clone_size: many
v_call: TRBV7-9
d_call: -
cdr3_length: 13
cdr3_aa: CASTPVGRGEQYF
cdr3_nt: TGTGCCAGCACCCCAGTGGGCAGGGGCGAGCAGTACTTC

j_call: TRBJ2-1
clone_size: -
v_call: TRBV3-1
d_call: -
cdr3_length: 17
cdr3_aa: CASSPPLGRKRDNEQFF
cdr3_nt: TGTGCCAGCAGCCCCCCCCTCGGCCGGAAAAGGGACAATGAGCAGTTCTTC

j_call: TRBJ1-1
clone_size: many
v_call: TRBV20-1
d_call: -
cdr3_length: 13
cdr3_aa: CSARSHMNTEAFF
cdr3_nt: TGCAGTGCTAGAAGCCACATGAACACTGAAGCTTTCTTT

j_call: TRBJ1-6
clone_size: -
v_call: TRBV5-1
d_call: TRBD1
cdr3_length: 15
cdr3_aa: CASSRDRALNSPLHF
cdr3_nt: TGCGCCAGCAGCAGGGACAGGGCTCTTAATTCACCCCTCCACTTT

j_call: TRBJ2-1
clone_size: -
v_call: TRBV12-3/TRBV12-4
d_call: -
cdr3_length: 11
cdr3_aa: CASSFGFEQFF
cdr3_nt: TGTGCCAGCAGTTTTGGGTTCGAGCAGTTCTTC

j_call: TRBJ2-1
clone_size: few
v_call: TRBV18
d_call: -
cdr3_length: 12
cdr3_aa: CASSPIPNEQFF
cdr3_nt: TGTGCCAGCTCACCAATACCGAATGAGCAGTTCTTC

j_call: TRBJ2-7
clone_size: -
v_call: TRBV27
d_call: TRBD1
cdr3_length: 18
cdr3_aa: CASSTYRDRDPREYEQYF
cdr3_nt: TGTGCCAGCAGTACCTACCGGGACAGGGACCCTAGGGAATACGAGCAGTACTTC

j_call: TRBJ1-5
clone_size: -
v_call: TRBV20-1
d_call: -
cdr3_length: 13
cdr3_aa: CSAREGAEKPQHF
cdr3_nt: TGCAGTGCTAGAGAGGGGGCGGAAAAGCCCCAGCATTTT

j_call: TRBJ2-5
clone_size: -
v_call: TRBV5-5
d_call: -
cdr3_length: 15
cdr3_aa: CASSLVTTGEETQYF
cdr3_nt: TGTGCCAGCAGCTTGGTTACCACGGGGGAGGAGACCCAGTACTTC

j_call: TRBJ2-3
clone_size: -
v_call: TRBV27
d_call: TRBD2
cdr3_length: 17
cdr3_aa: CASSYATTSGSTDTQYF
cdr3_nt: TGTGCCAGCAGCTACGCTACGACTAGCGGGAGCACAGATACGCAGTATTTT

j_call: TRBJ1-2
clone_size: many
v_call: TRBV7-9
d_call: -
cdr3_length: 14
cdr3_aa: CASSLDRGWYGYTF
cdr3_nt: TGTGCCAGCAGCTTAGATCGGGGGTGGTATGGCTACACCTTC

j_call: TRBJ1-5
clone_size: many
v_call: TRBV2
d_call: -
cdr3_length: 14
cdr3_aa: CASSEDWQYEPQHF
cdr3_nt: TGTGCCAGCAGTGAAGATTGGCAGTACGAGCCCCAGCATTTT

j_call: TRBJ2-1
clone_size: many
v_call: TRBV27
d_call: -
cdr3_length: 15
cdr3_aa: CASSRSFDSYNEQFF
cdr3_nt: TGTGCCAGCAGCCGAAGCTTCGACTCCTACAATGAGCAGTTCTTC

j_call: TRBJ2-2
clone_size: -
v_call: TRBV9
d_call: TRBD2
cdr3_length: 12
cdr3_aa: CASSSGVGELFF
cdr3_nt: TGTGCCAGCAGTAGCGGGGTCGGGGAGCTGTTTTTT

j_call: TRBJ1-5
clone_size: many
v_call: TRBV9
d_call: -
cdr3_length: 14
cdr3_aa: CASSVGVFDQPQHF
cdr3_nt: TGTGCCAGCAGCGTGGGGGTCTTCGATCAGCCCCAGCATTTT

j_call: TRBJ1-5
clone_size: many
v_call: TRBV4-1
d_call: -
cdr3_length: 16
cdr3_aa: CASSLERTAYNQPQHF
cdr3_nt: TGCGCCAGCAGCCTAGAAAGGACAGCTTACAATCAGCCCCAGCATTTT

j_call: TRBJ1-6
clone_size: -
v_call: TRBV7-9
d_call: TRBD1
cdr3_length: 17
cdr3_aa: CASSKQIQGASVSPLHF
cdr3_nt: TGTGCCAGCAGCAAGCAGATACAGGGGGCATCGGTATCACCCCTCCACTTT

j_call: TRBJ1-1
clone_size: many
v_call: TRBV2
d_call: -
cdr3_length: 13
cdr3_aa: CASSDRWRTEAFF
cdr3_nt: TGTGCCAGCAGTGACAGGTGGCGGACTGAAGCTTTCTTT

j_call: TRBJ2-7
clone_size: many
v_call: TRBV7-2
d_call: TRBD2
cdr3_length: 14
cdr3_aa: CASSLPGGPREQYF
cdr3_nt: TGTGCCAGCAGCTTACCGGGAGGGCCGCGGGAGCAGTACTTC

j_call: TRBJ1-2
clone_size: many
v_call: TRBV7-6
d_call: -
cdr3_length: 15
cdr3_aa: CASSLESGSNYGYTF
cdr3_nt: TGTGCCAGCAGCTTAGAATCAGGGAGCAATTATGGCTACACCTTC

j_call: TRBJ2-1
clone_size: many
v_call: TRBV6-1
d_call: TRBD2
cdr3_length: 16
cdr3_aa: CASRGLAGESYNEQFF
cdr3_nt: TGTGCCAGCAGAGGACTAGCGGGAGAGTCCTACAATGAGCAGTTCTTC

j_call: TRBJ2-1
clone_size: many
v_call: TRBV7-2
d_call: TRBD2
cdr3_length: 16
cdr3_aa: CASSLVSGSGANEQFF
cdr3_nt: TGTGCCAGCAGCTTAGTTAGCGGGAGTGGGGCCAATGAGCAGTTCTTC

j_call: TRBJ2-2
clone_size: -
v_call: TRBV28
d_call: -
cdr3_length: 16
cdr3_aa: CASSLSQGLNTGELFF
cdr3_nt: TGTGCCAGCAGTTTATCTCAGGGATTAAACACCGGGGAGCTGTTTTTT

j_call: TRBJ1-3
clone_size: -
v_call: TRBV20-1
d_call: -
cdr3_length: 16
cdr3_aa: CSARDLGRGSGNTIYF
cdr3_nt: TGCAGTGCTAGAGATTTGGGACGGGGTTCTGGAAACACCATATATTTT

j_call: TRBJ2-7
clone_size: many
v_call: TRBV6-1
d_call: -
cdr3_length: 12
cdr3_aa: CASLGKSYEQYF
cdr3_nt: TGTGCCAGCCTGGGGAAAAGCTACGAGCAGTACTTC

j_call: TRBJ2-2
clone_size: -
v_call: TRBV10-3
d_call: TRBD1
cdr3_length: 15
cdr3_aa: CAISGRDRATGELFF
cdr3_nt: TGTGCCATCAGTGGCCGGGACAGGGCCACCGGGGAGCTGTTTTTT

j_call: TRBJ2-3
clone_size: many
v_call: TRBV12-3/TRBV12-4
d_call: -
cdr3_length: 16
cdr3_aa: CASSSSLAVFTDTQYF
cdr3_nt: TGTGCCAGCAGTTCATCTTTGGCAGTCTTCACAGATACGCAGTATTTT

j_call: TRBJ2-7
clone_size: many
v_call: TRBV7-9
d_call: -
cdr3_length: 13
cdr3_aa: CASSPVGGGEQYF
cdr3_nt: TGTGCCAGCAGCCCCGTTGGGGGCGGCGAGCAGTACTTC

j_call: TRBJ2-7
clone_size: few
v_call: TRBV6-1
d_call: TRBD2
cdr3_length: 16
cdr3_aa: CASSQKTLAGKDEQYF
cdr3_nt: TGTGCCAGCAGCCAAAAAACCTTAGCGGGAAAAGACGAGCAGTACTTC

j_call: TRBJ1-5
clone_size: many
v_call: TRBV28
d_call: -
cdr3_length: 15
cdr3_aa: CASSIENYSNQPQHF
cdr3_nt: TGTGCCAGCAGTATAGAAAATTATAGCAATCAGCCCCAGCATTTT

j_call: TRBJ2-7
clone_size: many
v_call: TRBV5-1
d_call: -
cdr3_length: 13
cdr3_aa: CASSLDRLHEQYF
cdr3_nt: TGCGCCAGCAGCTTGGACAGGCTCCACGAGCAGTACTTC

j_call: TRBJ1-5
clone_size: -
v_call: TRBV6-1
d_call: -
cdr3_length: 13
cdr3_aa: CASSQTGFQPQHF
cdr3_nt: TGTGCCAGCAGTCAGACAGGTTTCCAGCCCCAGCATTTT

j_call: TRBJ1-4
clone_size: many
v_call: TRBV24-1
d_call: -
cdr3_length: 15
cdr3_aa: CATSDPTGGNEKLFF
cdr3_nt: TGTGCCACCAGTGATCCCACAGGAGGGAATGAAAAACTGTTTTTT

j_call: TRBJ2-2
clone_size: few
v_call: TRBV29-1
d_call: -
cdr3_length: 14
cdr3_aa: CSIYSRSNTGELFF
cdr3_nt: TGCAGCATTTATAGCAGATCGAACACCGGGGAGCTGTTTTTT

j_call: TRBJ2-3
clone_size: many
v_call: TRBV2
d_call: -
cdr3_length: 11
cdr3_aa: CASSMGDTQYF
cdr3_nt: TGTGCCAGCAGTATGGGAGATACGCAGTATTTT

j_call: TRBJ1-5
clone_size: few
v_call: TRBV19
d_call: TRBD1
cdr3_length: 14
cdr3_aa: CASSLDRGLGPQHF
cdr3_nt: TGTGCCAGTAGTTTAGACAGGGGGCTTGGGCCCCAGCATTTT

j_call: TRBJ1-4
clone_size: many
v_call: TRBV5-5
d_call: TRBD1
cdr3_length: 13
cdr3_aa: CASSKDRGEKLFF
cdr3_nt: TGTGCCAGCAGCAAGGACAGGGGTGAAAAACTGTTTTTT

j_call: TRBJ2-1
clone_size: many
v_call: TRBV7-3
d_call: TRBD2
cdr3_length: 16
cdr3_aa: CASSPLTGGPYNEQFF
cdr3_nt: TGTGCCAGCAGCCCCCTTACGGGAGGGCCTTACAATGAGCAGTTCTTC

j_call: TRBJ1-1
clone_size: many
v_call: TRBV7-9
d_call: -
cdr3_length: 14
cdr3_aa: CASIWRGADTEAFF
cdr3_nt: TGTGCCAGCATATGGAGAGGGGCGGACACTGAAGCTTTCTTT

j_call: TRBJ2-5
clone_size: few
v_call: TRBV25-1
d_call: -
cdr3_length: 12
cdr3_aa: CASSAGLETQYF
cdr3_nt: TGTGCCAGCAGTGCGGGGTTGGAGACCCAGTACTTC

j_call: TRBJ2-3
clone_size: many
v_call: TRBV29-1
d_call: -
cdr3_length: 11
cdr3_aa: CSVLVADTQYF
cdr3_nt: TGCAGCGTTTTAGTCGCAGATACGCAGTATTTT

j_call: TRBJ2-3
clone_size: few
v_call: TRBV11-2
d_call: TRBD2
cdr3_length: 16
cdr3_aa: CASSRGLAGATDTQYF
cdr3_nt: TGTGCCAGCAGCCGGGGACTAGCGGGAGCCACAGATACACAGTATTTT

j_call: TRBJ1-6
clone_size: few
v_call: TRBV2
d_call: -
cdr3_length: 15
cdr3_aa: CASSEQGPGNSPLHF
cdr3_nt: TGTGCCAGCAGTGAACAGGGGCCGGGTAATTCACCCCTCCACTTT

j_call: TRBJ2-1
clone_size: many
v_call: TRBV29-1
d_call: TRBD2
cdr3_length: 12
cdr3_aa: CSVGTSGNEQFF
cdr3_nt: TGCAGCGTCGGGACTAGCGGAAATGAGCAGTTCTTC

j_call: TRBJ2-2
clone_size: -
v_call: TRBV19
d_call: TRBD1
cdr3_length: 15
cdr3_aa: CASSPGGWDTGELFF
cdr3_nt: TGTGCCAGTAGTCCAGGGGGCTGGGACACCGGGGAGCTGTTTTTT

j_call: TRBJ1-2
clone_size: -
v_call: TRBV7-9
d_call: TRBD1
cdr3_length: 15
cdr3_aa: CASSRTGTELYGYTF
cdr3_nt: TGTGCCAGCAGCCGTACCGGGACAGAACTCTATGGCTACACCTTC

j_call: TRBJ2-2
clone_size: -
v_call: TRBV7-6
d_call: TRBD2
cdr3_length: 16
cdr3_aa: CASSSLAGGVVGELFF
cdr3_nt: TGTGCCAGCAGCTCGTTAGCGGGAGGCGTGGTCGGGGAGCTGTTTTTT

j_call: TRBJ2-1
clone_size: many
v_call: TRBV29-1
d_call: -
cdr3_length: 13
cdr3_aa: CSVAQGSYNEQFF
cdr3_nt: TGCAGCGTAGCGCAGGGCTCCTACAATGAGCAGTTCTTC

j_call: TRBJ2-5
clone_size: -
v_call: TRBV19
d_call: TRBD1
cdr3_length: 15
cdr3_aa: CASSAGTGSVETQYF
cdr3_nt: TGTGCCAGTAGTGCCGGGACAGGCTCTGTGGAGACCCAGTACTTC

j_call: TRBJ1-5
clone_size: -
v_call: TRBV27
d_call: -
cdr3_length: 16
cdr3_aa: CASSLLGGLGSQPQHF
cdr3_nt: TGTGCCAGCAGTTTATTAGGGGGGCTCGGGAGCCAGCCCCAGCATTTT

j_call: TRBJ1-1
clone_size: -
v_call: TRBV12-5
d_call: -
cdr3_length: 13
cdr3_aa: CASRGTMNTEAFF
cdr3_nt: TGTGCTAGTAGGGGGACCATGAACACTGAAGCTTTCTTT

j_call: TRBJ2-7
clone_size: -
v_call: TRBV11-2
d_call: TRBD1
cdr3_length: 15
cdr3_aa: CASSPGRGQRGEQYF
cdr3_nt: TGTGCCAGCAGCCCGGGAAGGGGGCAGAGGGGCGAGCAGTACTTC

j_call: TRBJ2-7
clone_size: many
v_call: TRBV5-1
d_call: TRBD2
cdr3_length: 12
cdr3_aa: CASVTSGGEQYF
cdr3_nt: TGCGCCAGCGTAACTAGCGGCGGCGAGCAGTACTTC